This TCR beta chain was captured by sequencing in a study of blood T cell repertoires in COVID-19. Study-level background: Some COVID-19 samples were acute and others convalescent; all came from the United States, Italy and Spain. The cDNA or gDNA used as material had been derived from T cells, B-cell-depleted T cells, or PBMCs.

In the authors' methods: Estimated nucleated cell counts came from reference gene primer amplification. Here immunoSEQ multiplex PCR was the method, and the copy in TCRdb shows in-frame clones only, minus some. The V and J calls and clone size come from that table; D and trimming were worked out from the DNA. The sample lists 55,000 to 60,000 clones; around 76% were seen once. CDR1 and CDR2 (germline): SNHLY, FYNNEI. This CDR3 contains 15 residues. Deletions cut 6 bases from V and 4 bases from J, with 17 bases between. This chain links TRBV2 with TRBJ2-3; D might be TRBD2 (6 bases). The specimen was peripheral blood. The TCR sequence derives from a man aged 50 to 59 with active or convalescent COVID-19. As DNA, the CDR3 is TGTGCCAGCAGCGCAAGGGTGGGAGGAGCAGATACGCAGTATTTT. Translated: CASSARVGGADTQYF.